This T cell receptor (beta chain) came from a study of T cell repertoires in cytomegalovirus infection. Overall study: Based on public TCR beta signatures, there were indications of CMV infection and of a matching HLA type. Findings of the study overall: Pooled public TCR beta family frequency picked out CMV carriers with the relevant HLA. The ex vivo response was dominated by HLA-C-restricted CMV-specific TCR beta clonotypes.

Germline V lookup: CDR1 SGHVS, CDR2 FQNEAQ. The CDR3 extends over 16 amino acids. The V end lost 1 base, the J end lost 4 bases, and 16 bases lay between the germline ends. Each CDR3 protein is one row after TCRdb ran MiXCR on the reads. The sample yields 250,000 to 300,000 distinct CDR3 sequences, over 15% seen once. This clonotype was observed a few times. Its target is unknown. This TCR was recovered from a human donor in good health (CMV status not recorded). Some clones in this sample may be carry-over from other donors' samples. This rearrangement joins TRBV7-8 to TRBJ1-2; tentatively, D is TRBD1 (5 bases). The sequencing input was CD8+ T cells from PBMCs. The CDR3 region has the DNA TGTGCCAGCAGCTTAGTAGTGGGAGGGGCTTCCTATGGCTACACCTTC. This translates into CASSLVVGGASYGYTF.